This TCR beta chain emerged from a study of cytomegalovirus exposure and HLA in healthy donors. The CDR3 loop spans 15 amino acids. The germline V gene encodes CDR1 SEHNR and CDR2 FQNEAQ (reference sequence). With 5 bases removed from V and 0 bases from J, the gap between germline ends came to 10 bases. Produced via immunoSEQ multiplex PCR; TCRdb's table is partial and in-frame only. The repertoire holds approximately 220,000 clones, with 75% to 95% as singletons. The chain joins TRBV7-9 to TRBJ2-2, with D possibly being TRBD1 (5 bases). The clonotype comes from a woman aged 18-29 years in good health and CMV-seronegative. Material: PBMCs. The CDR3 coding sequence is TGTGCCAGCAGCCGTCAAGGGGCGAACACCGGGGAGCTGTTTTTT. It codes for CASSRQGANTGELFF.